One TCR beta chain is described in this entry. Treatment noted: around 19 received Ad26.COV2.S at low or high dose, single or two shots; roughly five received placebo; per-sample allocation not given. Collection of samples fell on day 63 after the first vaccine or placebo injection. Clones were sequenced by immunoSEQ multiplex PCR, and TCRdb holds only the in-frame ones, with some missing. This sample has under 600,000 clones, with 70% to 90% found just once. This sample is drawn from a study of Ad26.COV2.S vaccination and SARS-CoV-2 variants. Study details: Donor allocation was to the COV1001 Ad26.COV2.S trial arm.

This CDR3 comprises 10 residues. CDR1 and CDR2 from the germline V gene are SGHVS and FQNEAQ. Trimming took off 8 bases at V and 3 bases at J, with 2 bases between the two ends. The chain joins TRBV7-8 to TRBJ1-3; D unresolved. This clonotype was obtained from a person between 18 and 60 years old who received the Ad26.COV2.S COVID-19 vaccine or a placebo. The starting material was peripheral blood, obtained in a trial of Ad26.COV2.S vaccine versus placebo. CDR3 DNA: TGTGCCAGCGGTGGAAACACCATATATTTT. Encoded protein: CASGGNTIYF.